Presented here are 4 T cell receptor beta chains from one specimen sequenced in a study of radiation and T cells in renal cell carcinoma. Measured with immunoSEQ multiplex PCR; TCRdb has only the in-frame clones, and not every one. The sample includes some 80,000 clones, approximately 87% of them seen just once. The time point denotes: blood 4 weeks post-SBRT, at nephrectomy. Documented treatment: 15 Gy SBRT to primary tumor, nephrectomy 4 weeks later. The sequences come from blood, collected from a patient whose treatment included radiotherapy and nephrectomy. These receptors all come from an older woman with renal cell carcinoma.

The genes are TRBV28 and TRBJ1-1, with unresolved D. The CDR3 has 14 residues. V was cut by 2 bases and J by 1 base, with 8 bases left in between. Looked up from germline, CDR1 is MDHEN and CDR2 is SYDVKM. CDR3 in amino acids: CASSLLQQNTEAFF. In nucleotides, the CDR3 is TGTGCCAGCAGTTTACTTCAGCAGAACACTGAAGCTTTCTTT.

The chain links TRBV15 to TRBJ1-3; 7 nucleotides line up with TRBD1. V lost 5 bases and J lost 0; bases outside the gene matches: 4. This CDR3 is built from 15 residues. CDR1 LNHNV and CDR2 YYDKDF come from the germline V gene (reference sequence). The CDR3 loop is CATSQGQNSGNTIYF. As DNA, the CDR3 is TGTGCCACCAGCCAGGGACAGAACTCTGGAAACACCATATATTTT.

The chain uses TRBV5-1 and TRBJ2-3, with 8 bases matching TRBD1. The germline CDR1 and CDR2 sequences are SGHRS and YFSETQ. Trimming cost V 4 bases and J 0 bases; bases outside gene matches: 7. CDR3 length: 16 amino acids. The CDR3 region is CASSRDRSTSTDTQYF. The CDR3 DNA reads as TGCGCCAGCAGCCGGGACAGGTCTACTAGCACAGATACGCAGTATTTT.

This clone was seen a single time. The rearrangement joins TRBV4-1 to TRBJ1-2; 11 bases are a match to TRBD1. Germline V lookup: CDR1 MGHRA, CDR2 YSYEKL. The CDR3 totals 17 residues. The trim removed 1 base at V and 2 bases at J, leaving 6 bases unmatched. CDR3: CASSQVIWDRGNYGYTF. The DNA for the CDR3 is TGCGCCAGCAGCCAAGTGATTTGGGACAGGGGGAACTATGGCTACACCTTC.